These T cell receptor beta chains were read from a single sample in a study of blood T cell repertoires in COVID-19. Sequenced by immunoSEQ multiplex PCR; TCRdb stores in-frame clones only, minus some. The table shows some 200,000 clones, with roughly 78% occurring only once. The sequenced sample consisted of peripheral blood. The receptors here all came from a woman in her thirties or forties with acute or convalescent COVID-19. Both conserved end residues are trimmed from each CDR3. Rows may omit the clone size; those that give it use once, few, many or a size class.

clone_size v_call cdr3_aa
NA TRBV27 ASSAKIKPGQGANTEAF
NA TRBV6-5 ASSGTSGRNEQY
NA TRBV19 ASSSDYWGTDTQY
NA TRBV24-1 ATTKTVYREEGKLF
NA TRBV24-1 ATSEGTTSATSNEQF
NA TRBV27 ASSSFPRQTDNQPQH
NA TRBV19 ASSIGLWQGGYEQY
NA TRBV5-5 ASSTPGRNEKLF
NA TRBV30 AWDPLDGGEQF
NA TRBV27 ASSLTGGAYEQY
NA TRBV6-4 ASSETSLAKNIQY
NA TRBV2 ASSGTGTSEF
NA TRBV7-8 ASSLEGQGMNTEAF
NA TRBV4-3 ASSPQGGKLF
few TRBV5-5 ASSLDGGDTQY
NA TRBV6-5 ATIRTGGSNGYT
NA TRBV27 ASGRTGSSPLH